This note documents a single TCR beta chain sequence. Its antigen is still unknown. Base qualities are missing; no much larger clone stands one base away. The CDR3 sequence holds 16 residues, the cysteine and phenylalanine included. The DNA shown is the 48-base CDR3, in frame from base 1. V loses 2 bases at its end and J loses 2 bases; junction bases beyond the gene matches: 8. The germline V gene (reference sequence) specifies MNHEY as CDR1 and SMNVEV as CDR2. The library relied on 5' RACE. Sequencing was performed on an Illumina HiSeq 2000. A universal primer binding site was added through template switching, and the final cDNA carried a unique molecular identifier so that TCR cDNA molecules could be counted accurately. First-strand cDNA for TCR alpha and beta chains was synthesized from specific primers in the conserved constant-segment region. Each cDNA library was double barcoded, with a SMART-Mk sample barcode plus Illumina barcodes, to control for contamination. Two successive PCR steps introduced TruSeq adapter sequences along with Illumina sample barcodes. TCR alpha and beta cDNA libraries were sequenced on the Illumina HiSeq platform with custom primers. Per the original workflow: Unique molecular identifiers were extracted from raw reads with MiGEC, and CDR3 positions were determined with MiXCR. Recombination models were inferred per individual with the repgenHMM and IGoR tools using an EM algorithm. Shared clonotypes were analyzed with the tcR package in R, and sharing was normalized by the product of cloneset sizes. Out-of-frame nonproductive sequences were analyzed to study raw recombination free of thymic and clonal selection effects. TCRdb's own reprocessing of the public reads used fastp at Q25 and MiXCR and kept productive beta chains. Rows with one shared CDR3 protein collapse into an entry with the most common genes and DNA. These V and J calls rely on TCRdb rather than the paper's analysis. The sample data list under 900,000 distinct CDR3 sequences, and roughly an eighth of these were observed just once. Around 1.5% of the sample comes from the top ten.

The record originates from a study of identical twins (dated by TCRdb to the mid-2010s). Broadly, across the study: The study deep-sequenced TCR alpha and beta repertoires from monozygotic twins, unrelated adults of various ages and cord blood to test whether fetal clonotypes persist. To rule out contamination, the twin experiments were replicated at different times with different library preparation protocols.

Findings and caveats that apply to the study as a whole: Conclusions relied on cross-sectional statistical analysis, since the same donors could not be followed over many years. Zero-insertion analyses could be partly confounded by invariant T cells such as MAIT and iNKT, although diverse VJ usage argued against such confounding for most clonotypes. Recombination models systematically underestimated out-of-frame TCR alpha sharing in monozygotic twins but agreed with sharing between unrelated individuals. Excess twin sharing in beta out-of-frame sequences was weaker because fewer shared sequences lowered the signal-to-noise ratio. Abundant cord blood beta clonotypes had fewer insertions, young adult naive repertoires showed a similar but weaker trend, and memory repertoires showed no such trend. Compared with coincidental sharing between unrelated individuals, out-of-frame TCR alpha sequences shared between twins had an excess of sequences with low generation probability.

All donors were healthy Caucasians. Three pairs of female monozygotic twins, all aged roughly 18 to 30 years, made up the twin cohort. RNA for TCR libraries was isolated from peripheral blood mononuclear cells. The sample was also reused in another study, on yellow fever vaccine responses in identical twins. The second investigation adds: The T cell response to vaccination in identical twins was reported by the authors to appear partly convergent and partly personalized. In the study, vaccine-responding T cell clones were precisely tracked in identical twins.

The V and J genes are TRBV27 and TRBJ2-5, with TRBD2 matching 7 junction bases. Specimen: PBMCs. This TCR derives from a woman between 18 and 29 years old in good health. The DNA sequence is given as TGTGCCAGCAGTTTAAGTGAAAAAGCGGGGCAAGAGACCCAGTACTTC. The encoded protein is CASSLSEKAGQETQYF.